Each of the 23 T cell receptor beta chains below was sequenced from the same sample in a study of blood T cells in healthy people across ages. A sample-barcoded 5' primer and a J-beta primer mix were used in a second PCR of roughly 7 to 11 cycles. TCRdb recomputed calls from the 5' RACE reads with MiXCR, one row per CDR3 protein. Here the sample spans roughly 1.4 million distinct CDR3 sequences, approximately 59% being singletons. Sequencing was done on a sample of blood. The receptors were sampled from a man between 18 and 29 years old in good health.

The chain carries TRBV12-3 or TRBV12-4 and TRBJ1-2, with a possible D match to TRBD1 (5 bases). CDR3 length: 12 residues. The germline V and J ends were trimmed by 7 bases and 7 bases, with 13 bases remaining between them. As DNA, the CDR3 is TGTGCCAGCAAGCACGGAGGGGTTGGCTACACCTTC. Translation gives CASKHGGVGYTF.

The J gene is TRBJ2-5, the V gene TRBV29-1; D not resolved. The V end lost 7 bases, the J end lost 11 bases, and 20 bases lay between the germline ends. CDR1 is SQVTM and CDR2 is ANQGSEA in the germline V gene. This CDR3 spans 12 amino acids. CDR3 amino acids: CSADPYFNEQYF. CDR3 nucleotide sequence: TGCAGCGCGGACCCTTACTTCAATGAGCAGTACTTC.

The chain uses TRBV6-5 and TRBJ1-2; no firm D call. CDR1 and CDR2 from the germline V gene are MNHEY and SVGAGI. V lost 5 bases and J lost 3, with 13 bases in between. The CDR3 is made up of 14 amino acids. DNA of the CDR3: TGTGCCAGCAGTCCCGACGTTCCCTACTATGGCTACACCTTC. Its protein product is CASSPDVPYYGYTF.

This clonotype was detected a few times. The gene calls are TRBV12-3 or TRBV12-4 and TRBJ1-6, with a weak D call TRBD1 (6 bases). This CDR3 region has 18 residues. Trimming left V 5 bases short and J 0 bases short, with 17 bases between. DNA for the CDR3: TGTGCCAGCAGTGCGGTGGGGGCCCAGAGCTCCTATAATTCACCCCTCCACTTT. Protein sequence: CASSAVGAQSSYNSPLHF.

This clonotype was counted only a few times. The chain employs TRBV2 and TRBJ2-7; a possible D gene is TRBD2 (5 bases). The V end lost 3 bases, the J end lost 5 bases, and 8 bases lay between the germline ends. The CDR3 has 12 amino acids. CDR1 is SNHLY, CDR2 FYNNEI, per germline. Here the CDR3 DNA reads TGTGCCAGCAGTGAGGGCGGGCACGAGCAGTACTTC. It yields the protein CASSEGGHEQYF.

The V call is TRBV16, the J call TRBJ2-4; 7 nucleotides align to TRBD1. V was pared by 2 bases and J by 4 bases, with 2 bases of the junction left unmatched. The CDR3 extends over 14 amino acids. The germline CDR1 and CDR2 sequences are KGHSY and FQNENV. CDR3 nucleotide sequence: TGTGCCAGCAGCCAAAGGGGACAGAAAAACATTCAGTACTTC. As protein: CASSQRGQKNIQYF.

The rearrangement links TRBV20-1 to TRBJ2-7; 9 bases line up with TRBD2. The V segment lost 3 bases and the J segment 2 bases; nucleotides outside the gene matches: 14. Germline loops: CDR1 DFQATT, CDR2 SNEGSKA (reference sequence). The CDR3 length is 17 residues. The CDR3 protein is CSASATAGTSIPYEQYF. CDR3 DNA sequence: TGCAGTGCTAGTGCGACAGCCGGGACTAGCATTCCCTACGAGCAGTACTTC.

The chain links TRBV20-1 to TRBJ2-1; weak D call: TRBD2 (5 bases). There are 12 residues in the CDR3. V was shortened by 3 bases and J by 6 bases, with 9 bases between the two germline ends. The germline CDR1 and CDR2 sequences are DFQATT and SNEGSKA (reference sequence). DNA of the CDR3: TGCAGTGCTAGCGGGAACCTCAATGAGCAGTTCTTC. Protein: CSASGNLNEQFF.

The gene calls are TRBV19 and TRBJ2-1, with 8 bases identical to TRBD2. This CDR3 spans 16 amino acids. Trimming removed 7 bases from V and 9 bases from J; junction bases left unmatched: 17. The germline CDR1 and CDR2 sequences are LNHDA and SQIVND (reference sequence). CDR3 loop: CASKPGSGVNGGEQFF. As DNA, the CDR3 is TGTGCCAGTAAACCGGGTAGCGGGGTCAACGGAGGTGAGCAGTTCTTC.

CDR3 region: CASSLLQEYNEQFF. As DNA, the CDR3 is TGTGCCAGCAGCTTATTACAGGAGTACAATGAGCAGTTCTTC. The V and J genes are TRBV7-8 and TRBJ2-1; a possible D gene is TRBD1 (5 bases). The V gene lost 2 bases and the J gene lost 4 bases, with 9 bases spanning the gap. The CDR3 totals 14 residues. Germline CDR1 reads SGHVS; CDR2 reads FQNEAQ.

This chain links TRBV11-2 with TRBJ2-2; 10 nucleotides agree with TRBD1. This CDR3 spans 14 amino acids. Germline CDR1 is SGHAT and CDR2 is FQNNGV. After removal of 9 bases from V and 6 bases from J, the junction contained 7 bases not matched to a gene. The CDR3 loop reads CASKGTGVAGELFF. CDR3 nucleotide sequence: TGTGCCAGTAAGGGGACAGGGGTCGCCGGGGAGCTGTTTTTT.

The chain joins TRBV12-3 or TRBV12-4 to TRBJ1-2; D is possibly TRBD1 (6 bases). V lost 5 bases and J 0 bases, leaving 13 bases between the germline ends. CDR3 length equals 15 residues. This CDR3 reads CASSPTTGTNYGYTF. The CDR3 DNA follows: TGTGCCAGCAGTCCTACCACAGGGACTAACTATGGCTACACCTTC.

The chain joins TRBV20-1 to TRBJ2-2; either TRBD1 or TRBD2 may fit D (5 bases each). In germline, CDR1 is DFQATT, CDR2 SNEGSKA (reference sequence). The CDR3 runs 15 residues. Trimming took 6 bases from V and 6 from J, leaving 20 bases between them. CDR3 loop: CSAQSRDHGSGELFF. In nucleotides, the CDR3 is TGCAGTGCCCAGAGTCGGGACCATGGATCCGGGGAGCTGTTTTTT.

J is TRBJ2-1 and V is TRBV4-1, with D hard to call. The CDR3 has 15 amino acids. V lost 4 bases and J lost 2, with 12 bases in between. Germline V gene sequence: CDR1 MGHRA, CDR2 YSYEKL. DNA of the CDR3: TGCGCCAGCAGCCTATCACTGAAGCCCTACAATGAGCAGTTCTTC. It codes for CASSLSLKPYNEQFF.

This chain connects TRBV7-9 to TRBJ2-7; D possibly corresponds to TRBD1 (5 bases). Trimming removed 0 bases from V and 0 bases from J, with 12 bases in between. Per germline, CDR1 SEHNR and CDR2 FQNEAQ (reference sequence). The CDR3 sequence is 16 residues long. The CDR3 sequence is CASSLAAGLRSYEQYF. CDR3 in DNA: TGTGCCAGCAGCTTAGCGGCAGGGCTCCGCTCCTACGAGCAGTACTTC.

This CDR3 reads CSAPLGKNIQYF. CDR3 bases: TGCAGTGCCCCGCTTGGCAAAAACATTCAGTACTTC. The chain is built from TRBV20-1 and TRBJ2-4; D ambiguous. Germline V lookup: CDR1 DFQATT, CDR2 SNEGSKA (reference sequence). There are 12 residues in the CDR3. V lost 6 bases and J lost 3, with 9 bases in between.

This clonotype was seen a handful of times. At one boundary the junction diverges from the germline segment, which might be a read error. This rearrangement joins TRBV29-1 to TRBJ2-5; TRBD2 is a possible D gene (6 bases). The CDR3 length is 15 residues. The germline CDR1 and CDR2 sequences are SQVTM and ANQGSEA. The CDR3 DNA sequence: TGCAGCGTTGAGGACATGTCTAGCGAGCAAGAGACCCAGTACTTT. It encodes CSVEDMSSEQETQYF.

This clonotype has just a few counts. The rearrangement uses TRBV2 and TRBJ2-1; D ambiguous. Germline V gives CDR1 SNHLY, CDR2 FYNNEI. The V end lost 2 bases, the J end lost 5 bases, and 4 bases lay between the germline ends. There are 12 residues in the CDR3. In DNA form, the CDR3 reads TGTGCCAGCAGTGAACGGAACAATGAGCAGTTCTTC. This translates into CASSERNNEQFF.

This clonotype was observed a few times. The chain combines TRBV10-3 with TRBJ2-1, with D possibly being TRBD2 (5 bases). V was cut by 0 bases and J by 2 bases, with 14 bases left in between. In germline, CDR1 is ENHRY, CDR2 SYGVKD. The CDR3 length is 17 residues. DNA for the CDR3: TGTGCCATCAGTGAGTCGGACGCGAGGGAGCCCTACAATGAGCAGTTCTTC. The encoded protein is CAISESDAREPYNEQFF.

This clonotype was seen once. The V gene is TRBV7-2, the J gene TRBJ1-5; D is unclear. This CDR3 region has 14 residues. V was cut by 4 bases and J by 5 bases, with 12 bases left in between. In germline, CDR1 is SGHTA, CDR2 FQGNSA. The CDR3 loop is CASSSLSSHQPQHF. The CDR3 coding sequence is TGTGCCAGCAGCTCCCTGAGCTCGCATCAGCCCCAGCATTTT.

The V call is TRBV4-2, the J call TRBJ1-6; TRBD1 is a possible D gene (6 bases). CDR3 length equals 15 residues. The germline V gene has CDR1 LGHNA and CDR2 YNFKEQ. V lost 0 bases to trimming and J lost 10 bases, with 13 bases between them. The CDR3 DNA is TGTGCCAGCAGCCAAGAGAGCCTCAGGGGATCACCCCTCCACTTT. Amino acid sequence: CASSQESLRGSPLHF.

The chain employs TRBV7-2 and TRBJ2-1, with a possible D match to TRBD2 (6 bases). V was pared by 7 bases and J by 9 bases, with 22 bases between. Per germline, CDR1 SGHTA and CDR2 FQGNSA. This CDR3 has 15 residues. Written as DNA, the CDR3 is TGTGCCAGCACCTTGGGACCCGAAGGCGGGGCTGAGCAGTTCTTC. It is translated as CASTLGPEGGAEQFF.

This clonotype was counted between two and nine times. This chain connects TRBV10-1 to TRBJ2-4; the D gene is possibly TRBD1 (6 bases). The end of the DNA aligns better with TRBJ2-7, so the J call may be wrong. Germline CDR1 is WNHNN and CDR2 is SYGVQD (reference sequence). The CDR3 contains 15 residues. The CDR3 DNA is TGCGCCAGCAGTGACCAAGGACAGAGGACACACGAGCAGTACTTC. Its translation: CASSDQGQRTHEQYF.